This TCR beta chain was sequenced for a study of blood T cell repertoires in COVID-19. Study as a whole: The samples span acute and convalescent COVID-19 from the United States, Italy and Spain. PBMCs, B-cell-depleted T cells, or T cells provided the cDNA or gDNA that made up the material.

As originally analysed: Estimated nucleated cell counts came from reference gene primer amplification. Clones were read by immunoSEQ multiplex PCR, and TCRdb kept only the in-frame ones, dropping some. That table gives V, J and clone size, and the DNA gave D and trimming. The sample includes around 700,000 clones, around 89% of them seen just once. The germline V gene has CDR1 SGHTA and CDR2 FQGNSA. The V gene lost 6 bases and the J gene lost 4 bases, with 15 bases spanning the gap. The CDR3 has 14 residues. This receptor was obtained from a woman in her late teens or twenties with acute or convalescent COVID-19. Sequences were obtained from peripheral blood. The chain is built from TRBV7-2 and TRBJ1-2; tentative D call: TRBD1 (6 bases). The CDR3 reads CASSPRGGAYGYTF. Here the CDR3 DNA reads TGTGCCAGCAGTCCCCGGGGGGGCGCCTATGGCTACACCTTC.